The 2 T cell receptor beta chains in this list originate from one sample, sequenced in a study of CD8 T cells in Susac syndrome. cDNA came from about 0.5 to 1 ug RNA primed by random hexamers. TCRdb ran MiXCR on the immunoSEQ multiplex PCR reads and lists one entry per CDR3 protein. The sample includes some 110,000 distinct CDR3 sequences, approximately 94% of them seen just once. The sample taken for sequencing was CD8+ T cells from PBMCs. The receptors stem from a human donor with Susac syndrome.

This clonotype has a single count. The chain joins TRBV13 to TRBJ2-1, with D perhaps TRBD1 or TRBD2 (6 bases each). V dropped 2 bases and J dropped 8 bases, with 10 bases sitting between them. There are 13 residues in the CDR3. Germline V gene sequence: CDR1 PRHDT, CDR2 FYEKMQ (reference sequence). CDR3 nucleotides: TGTGCCAGCAGCTTACGGGGGCAGGATGAGCAGTTCTTC. Its translation is CASSLRGQDEQFF.

The chain recombines TRBV7-9 with TRBJ2-5; D may correspond to TRBD1 or TRBD2 (5 bases each). Deletions cut 5 bases from V and 5 bases from J, with 15 bases between. This CDR3 has 14 residues. Looked up from germline, CDR1 is SEHNR and CDR2 is FQNEAQ (reference sequence). CDR3 DNA: TGTGCCAGCAGCCCGGGACGGTTGGGTGAGACCCAGTACTTC. This translates into CASSPGRLGETQYF.